This T cell receptor beta chain was sequenced during a study of tissue T cells after allogeneic stem cell transplantation. Time point described: mouse harvest day 7 after allogeneic transplant. Each mouse received 10^7 T-cell-depleted marrow cells plus 10^6 splenic CD5+ T cells by tail vein. This clone is labeled as large (0.1 to 1%). As yet, its antigen is unknown. Here the gene names and germline are mouse. From the germline J gene comes the end of the CDR3, since the read stops 1 residue before it. CDR1 is KGHPV and CDR2 is FQNQEV in the germline V gene (reference sequence). The CDR3 totals 13 residues. The germline V and J ends were trimmed by 6 bases and 0 bases, with 9 bases remaining between them. The table came from immunoSEQ multiplex PCR; TCRdb's copy has only in-frame clones and leaves some out. The sample lists about 2,200 clones, around 50% occurring once. Findings and caveats of the study: Blood and spleen captured only part of the tissue TCR repertoire. Across patients, clones rarely overlapped, yet motif clusters were shared tissue-specifically.

This sequence was found in a female BALB/c mouse given C57BL/6 T cells with graft-versus-host disease after an allogeneic hematopoietic cell transplant. The sequencing sample was made of liver tissue. The genes are TRBV26 and TRBJ2-7; D may be TRBD1 (6 bases). CDR3 bases read: TGTGCCAGCAGCACAGGGATCTCCTATGAACAGTAC. The encoded protein is CASSTGISYEQY. The whole CDR3 is CASSTGISYEQYF.